Presented here are 25 T cell receptor beta chains from one specimen sequenced in a study of control samples from healthy donors and cancer patients. Assay used: immunoSEQ multiplex PCR; TCRdb lists only in-frame clones, some missing. The sample holds 45,000 to 60,000 clones, 80% seen once. Material for sequencing was blood. The receptor set was obtained from a man in his 70s in good health.

V and J are TRBV19 and TRBJ1-5, with D possibly matching TRBD1 (5 bases). Germline lookup yields CDR1 LNHDA and CDR2 SQIVND (reference sequence). This CDR3 comprises 14 residues. Trimming stripped 5 bases from V and 6 bases from J, with 14 bases between. The CDR3 loop reads CASSRGSGPQPQHF. The CDR3 DNA follows: TGTGCCAGTAGTCGGGGGTCTGGACCTCAGCCCCAGCATTTT.

The rearrangement links TRBV5-1 to TRBJ1-1; D gene uncertain. Germline assignment: CDR1 SGHRS and CDR2 YFSETQ. V was pared by 1 base and J by 3 bases, with 13 bases between. The CDR3 length is 15 residues. The CDR3 region is CASSLRRIGDTEAFF. Written as DNA, the CDR3 is TGCGCCAGCAGCTTGAGAAGGATTGGAGACACTGAAGCTTTCTTT.

This clone has just one count. J is TRBJ2-2 and V is TRBV30; possibly TRBD1 or TRBD2 for D (5 bases each). The V gene's germline CDR1 is GTSNPN and CDR2 SVGIG (reference sequence). This CDR3 contains 14 residues. Deletions cut 7 bases from V and 5 bases from J, with 17 bases between. The CDR3 is CASLPGPGTGELFF. Here the CDR3 DNA reads TGTGCCTCCCTCCCGGGACCCGGAACCGGGGAGCTGTTTTTT.

V is TRBV9 and J is TRBJ2-4; the match to TRBD2 covers 8 bases. The CDR3 totals 17 residues. V lost 4 bases and J lost 2; bases outside the gene matches: 11. The germline gives CDR1 SGDLS, CDR2 YYNGEE. CDR3 coding DNA: TGTGCCAGCAGCCCCGGGGGGGCGCATGGAACCAAAAACATTCAGTACTTC. Protein sequence: CASSPGGAHGTKNIQYF.

This chain connects TRBV6-1 to TRBJ1-6, with TRBD1 matching 9 bases. Germline CDR1 MNHNS, CDR2 SASEGT. The CDR3 totals 17 residues. V shed 5 bases, J shed 10 bases, and the junction held 15 bases outside the gene matches. The CDR3 protein is CASSKGPAGTGTSPLHF. In DNA, the CDR3 is TGTGCCAGCAGTAAAGGACCCGCCGGGACAGGGACGTCACCCCTCCACTTT.

This clone was picked up a small number of times. The V gene is TRBV7-9, the J gene TRBJ2-1; 10 nucleotides line up with TRBD2. The CDR3 covers 17 residues. Unmatched junction bases numbered 8, after V lost 3 bases and J lost 3 bases. Per germline, CDR1 SEHNR and CDR2 FQNEAQ (reference sequence). CDR3 nucleotide sequence: TGTGCCAGCAGCTTGCCAGCAGGACTAGCGGTCTACAATGAGCAGTTCTTC. The encoded protein is CASSLPAGLAVYNEQFF.

This chain uses TRBV11-3 with TRBJ2-1; D gene unclear. CDR3 length equals 14 residues. CDR1 and CDR2 (germline): SGHNT, YENEEA. Trimming left V 4 bases short and J 9 bases short, with 16 bases between. DNA of the CDR3: TGTGCCAGCAGCTCGAAGCTGGGCTATAGTGAGCAGTTCTTC. This gives the protein CASSSKLGYSEQFF.

This clone was observed a handful of times. The chain combines TRBV19 with TRBJ2-7; the match to TRBD2 covers 9 bases. Germline CDR1 is LNHDA and CDR2 is SQIVND (reference sequence). V lost 6 bases and J lost 3; bases outside the gene matches: 3. This CDR3 has 13 amino acids. As DNA, the CDR3 is TGTGCCAGTAGGTCTAGCGGGAACTACGAGCAGTACTTC. Translation gives CASRSSGNYEQYF.

The chain combines TRBV5-1 with TRBJ2-7; 12 positions match TRBD2. CDR1 and CDR2 (germline): SGHRS, YFSETQ. Trimming at V came to 0 bases and at J to 5 bases, leaving 3 bases not matched to a gene. CDR3 length equals 15 residues. The CDR3 bases are TGCGCCAGCAGCTTGGTGGGGACTAGCGGGCACGAGCAGTACTTC. This codes for CASSLVGTSGHEQYF.

This chain joins TRBV5-1 and TRBJ1-1; D is ambiguous. Trimming shortened V by 0 bases and J by 1 base, and 4 bases separated the two germline ends. This CDR3 has 13 residues. Germline V gene data show CDR1 as SGHRS and CDR2 as YFSETQ. The CDR3 is CASSLDRNTEAFF. CDR3 in DNA: TGCGCCAGCAGCTTGGACAGGAACACTGAAGCTTTCTTT.

Points on this clone: One end of the junction varies from germline; a read error may be responsible. The rearrangement uses TRBV29-1 and TRBJ1-1; 8 bases fit TRBD1. There are 13 residues in the CDR3. Germline values: CDR1 SQVTM, CDR2 ANQGSEA. CDR3 residues: CSVEGQGWTEAFF. Here the CDR3 DNA reads TGCAGCGTCGAAGGACAGGGCTGGACTGAAGCTTTCTTT.

The chain carries TRBV11-2 and TRBJ2-5, with D possibly TRBD2 on 6 matching bases. Deletions cut 5 bases from V and 4 bases from J, with 11 bases between. Germline CDR1 reads SGHAT; CDR2 reads FQNNGV. The CDR3 covers 13 residues. The DNA for the CDR3 is TGTGCCAGCAGCCCGTCGGGAGTAGAGACCCAGTACTTC. Translating it yields CASSPSGVETQYF.

A single count supports this clone. The chain is built from TRBV6-5 and TRBJ2-5, with 8 bases fitting TRBD1. V was pared by 7 bases and J by 6 bases, with 7 bases of the junction left unmatched. This CDR3 has 13 amino acids. From germline, CDR1 is MNHEY and CDR2 SVGAGI. The CDR3 here is CASTWTGMKTQYF. The CDR3 DNA sequence: TGTGCCAGCACCTGGACAGGGATGAAGACCCAGTACTTC.

The J gene is TRBJ1-2, the V gene TRBV5-5, with 7 bases lining up with TRBD1. CDR1 and CDR2 (germline): SGHKS, YYEKEE (reference sequence). The CDR3 length is 13 residues. Trimming at V came to 2 bases and at J to 7 bases, leaving 5 bases not matched to a gene. The CDR3 nucleotides are TGTGCCAGCAGCTTTCAACAGGGGACTGGCTACACCTTC. Amino acids: CASSFQQGTGYTF.

The CDR3 sequence: CASSLGGGNEKLFF. For the CDR3, the DNA is TGCGCCAGCAGCTTGGGAGGGGGGAATGAAAAACTGTTTTTT. This chain connects TRBV5-1 to TRBJ1-4; D may be TRBD1 (6 bases). The CDR3 loop spans 14 amino acids. V lost 0 bases and J 5 bases, leaving 8 bases between the germline ends. Germline loops: CDR1 SGHRS, CDR2 YFSETQ.

This clone was seen just once. The chain links TRBV5-1 to TRBJ2-7; D uncertain. The germline V gene has CDR1 SGHRS and CDR2 YFSETQ. V lost 0 bases and J 0 bases, leaving 7 bases between the germline ends. The CDR3 loop spans 14 amino acids. The CDR3 is CASSLAGNSYEQYF. The CDR3 bases are TGCGCCAGCAGCTTGGCCGGCAACTCCTACGAGCAGTACTTC.

The V call is TRBV6-1, the J call TRBJ2-7, with 11 nucleotides matching TRBD1. Germline trimming cut 4 bases from V and 3 bases from J; bases unmatched to any gene: 8. The CDR3 runs 16 residues. CDR1 MNHNS and CDR2 SASEGT come from the germline V gene. The CDR3 spells CASSALRDRGIYEQYF. The CDR3 DNA is TGTGCCAGCAGTGCTCTCCGGGACAGGGGGATCTACGAGCAGTACTTC.

This clone was found a few times. The genes are TRBV3-1 (or the pseudogene TRBV3-2) and TRBJ2-5; D might be TRBD1 (5 bases). Between the trimmed V and J ends, which lost 0 bases and 2 bases, there was a span of 10 bases. From germline, CDR1 is LGHDT and CDR2 YNNKEL (reference sequence). The CDR3 spans 15 residues. The CDR3 spells CASSQDWPGQETQYF. In DNA, the CDR3 is TGTGCCAGCAGCCAAGATTGGCCAGGGCAAGAGACCCAGTACTTC.

The J gene is TRBJ1-1, the V gene TRBV29-1; D gene uncertain. CDR1 and CDR2 (germline): SQVTM, ANQGSEA. Trimming stripped 3 bases from V and 4 bases from J, with 15 bases between. The CDR3 has 14 amino acids. CDR3: CSVDRARGSTEAFF. The CDR3 DNA reads TGCAGCGTTGATCGGGCGCGAGGTAGCACTGAAGCTTTCTTT.

This rearrangement joins TRBV12-2 to TRBJ2-7. TRBV12-2 represents a pseudogene. The CDR3 runs to 14 residues. CDR3 loop: CASRYQDEYYEQYF. CDR3 coding DNA: TGTGCAAGTCGCTACCAGGACGAGTACTACGAGCAGTACTTC.

This sequence joins TRBV23-1 and TRBJ2-7; tentatively, D is TRBD1 or TRBD2 (5 bases each). TRBV23-1 is assigned to the ORF class and has an uncertain function. There are 15 residues in the CDR3. V dropped 4 bases and J dropped 3 bases, with 16 bases sitting between them. The CDR3 nucleotides read TGCGCCAGCAGTCCGTCTGGGGGATCGCGCTACGAGCAGTACTTC. Encoded protein: CASSPSGGSRYEQYF.

CDR3 DNA: TGTGCCAGCAGCCGGGACGGCCAAGAGACCCAGTACTTC. It specifies CASSRDGQETQYF. The chain has TRBV12-3 or TRBV12-4 and TRBJ2-5; D might be TRBD1 or TRBD2, each matching 5 bases. Deletions cut 6 bases from V and 1 base from J, with 9 bases between. The CDR3 loop spans 13 amino acids.

This clone was seen only once. J is TRBJ2-6 and V is TRBV4-2; the match to TRBD1 covers 11 bases. From germline, CDR1 is LGHNA and CDR2 YNFKEQ. CDR3 size: 18 residues. J gave up 0 bases and V 4 bases, and 5 bases lay outside the gene matches. The CDR3 spells CASSRSGTGGSGANVLTF. The CDR3 nucleotides read TGTGCCAGCAGCCGATCCGGGACAGGGGGCTCTGGGGCCAACGTCCTGACTTTC.

The chain employs TRBV6-5 and TRBJ2-7, with 7 bases matching TRBD1. This CDR3 contains 14 residues. Trimming removed 4 bases from V and 0 bases from J; junction bases left unmatched: 3. Germline CDR1 and CDR2: MNHEY and SVGAGI. The chain's CDR3 is CASSWDSSSYEQYF. Written as DNA, the CDR3 is TGTGCCAGCAGTTGGGACAGTAGCTCCTACGAGCAGTACTTC.

This sequence joins TRBV7-8 and TRBJ2-1; TRBD1 agrees at 11 bases. CDR1 is SGHVS, CDR2 FQNEAQ, per germline. This CDR3 contains 15 residues. Germline trimming cut 3 bases from V and 2 bases from J; bases unmatched to any gene: 0. CDR3 DNA: TGTGCCAGCAGCTTGGACAGGGGGCCCTACAATGAGCAGTTCTTC. Protein: CASSLDRGPYNEQFF.